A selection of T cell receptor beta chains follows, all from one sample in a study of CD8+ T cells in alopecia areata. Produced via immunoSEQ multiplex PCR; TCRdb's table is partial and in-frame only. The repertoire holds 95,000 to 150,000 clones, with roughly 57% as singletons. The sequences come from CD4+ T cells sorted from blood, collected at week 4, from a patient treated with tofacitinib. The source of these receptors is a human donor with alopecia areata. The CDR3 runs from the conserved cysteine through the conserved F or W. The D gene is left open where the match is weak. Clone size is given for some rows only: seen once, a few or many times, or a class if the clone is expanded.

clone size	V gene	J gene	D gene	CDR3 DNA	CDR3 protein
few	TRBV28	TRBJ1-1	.	TGTGCCAGCAGTTTTAGCCAGCGCGAAGCTTTCTTT	CASSFSQREAFF
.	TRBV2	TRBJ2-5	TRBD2	TGTGCCAGCTCCGGGGGGCTAGCGGGGTCCCAAGAGACCCAGTACTTC	CASSGGLAGSQETQYF
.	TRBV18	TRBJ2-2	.	TGTGCCAGCTCACCATTCGGAGTCCGCGGATCCGGGGAGCTGTTTTTT	CASSPFGVRGSGELFF
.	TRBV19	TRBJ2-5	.	TGTGCCAGTAGTATCGCTAGCGTCCAAGAGACCCAGTACTTC	CASSIASVQETQYF
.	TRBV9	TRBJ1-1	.	TGTGCCAGCAGCACCCCTCGCGGGGTAGGGATGGCTTTCTTT	CASSTPRGVGMAFF
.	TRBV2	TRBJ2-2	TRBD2	TGTGCCAGCATGGCGGGAGAAGGGGCCGGGGAGCTGTTTTTT	CASMAGEGAGELFF
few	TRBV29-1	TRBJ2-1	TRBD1	TGCAGCGTTGAAGATGGCGACAGGGCGGACAATGAGCAGTTCTTC	CSVEDGDRADNEQFF
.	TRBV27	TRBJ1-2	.	TGTGCCAGCAGTTTATCGGGGTTTAAGGGCTACACCTTC	CASSLSGFKGYTF
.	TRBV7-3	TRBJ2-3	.	TGTGCCAGCAGCCTAAGTTTAGCGGAGCTCACAGATACGCAGTATTTT	CASSLSLAELTDTQYF
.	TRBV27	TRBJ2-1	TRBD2	TGTGCCAGCAGTTTGACTAGCGGGAGGGGACTCTCCTACAATGAGCAGTTCTTC	CASSLTSGRGLSYNEQFF
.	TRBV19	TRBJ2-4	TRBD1	TGTGCCAGTAGTAAGACAGGGAAAAGCGACATTCAGTACTTC	CASSKTGKSDIQYF
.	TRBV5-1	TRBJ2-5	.	TGCGCCAGTGGCTCAGAGACCCAGTACTTC	CASGSETQYF
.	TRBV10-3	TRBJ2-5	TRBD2	TGTGCCATCAGTGCCTTACTAGCGGGAGCGTTCGAGACCCAGTACTTC	CAISALLAGAFETQYF
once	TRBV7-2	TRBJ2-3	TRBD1	TGTGCCAGCAGCCCCCGACAGGGACGTAGCACAGATACGCAGTATTTT	CASSPRQGRSTDTQYF
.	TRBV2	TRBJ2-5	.	TGTGCCAGCAGTGAGGCCCTCGGTCGGGAGACCCAGTACTTC	CASSEALGRETQYF
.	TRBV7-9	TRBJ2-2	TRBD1	TGTGCCAGCAGCTTATCCGCGGGACAGGCTGTCGGGGAGCTGTTTTTT	CASSLSAGQAVGELFF
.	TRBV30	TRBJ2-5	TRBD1	TGTGCCTGGAGGGGACAGGGGCTAATTGGGGAGACCCAGTACTTC	CAWRGQGLIGETQYF
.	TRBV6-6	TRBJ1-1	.	TGTGCCAGCAGTTACGCGGGGAGGACTGAAGCTTTCTTT	CASSYAGRTEAFF
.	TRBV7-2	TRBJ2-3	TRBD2	TGTGCCAGCAGCTTAGTTCCTAGCGGTGGCTTAGATACGCAGTATTTT	CASSLVPSGGLDTQYF
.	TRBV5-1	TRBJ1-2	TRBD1	TGCGCCAGCAGCTGGGCGACAGGGAACTATGGCTACACCTTC	CASSWATGNYGYTF
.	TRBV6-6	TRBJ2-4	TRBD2	TGTGCCAGCAGTTATGCGGGGGGGAACATTCAGTACTTC	CASSYAGGNIQYF
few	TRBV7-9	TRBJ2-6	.	TGTGCCAGCACTCGGGCCAACGTCCTGACTTTC	CASTRANVLTF
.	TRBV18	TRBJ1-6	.	TGTGCCAGCTCACCAGGGTCAGACTCCTATAATTCACCCCTCCACTTT	CASSPGSDSYNSPLHF
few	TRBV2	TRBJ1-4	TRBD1	TGTGCCAGCAGTCCACAGGGGAGAGAAAAACTGTTTTTT	CASSPQGREKLFF
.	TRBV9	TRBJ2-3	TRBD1	TGTGCCAGCAGCATACAGTGGGACAGTAGCACAGATACGCAGTATTTT	CASSIQWDSSTDTQYF
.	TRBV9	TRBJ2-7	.	TGTGCCAGCAGCGTAGGGACTGCTTCCTACGAGCAGTACTTC	CASSVGTASYEQYF
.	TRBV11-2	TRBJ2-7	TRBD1	TGTGCCAGCAGCTTTGACAGGGGGCTATACGAGCAGTACTTC	CASSFDRGLYEQYF